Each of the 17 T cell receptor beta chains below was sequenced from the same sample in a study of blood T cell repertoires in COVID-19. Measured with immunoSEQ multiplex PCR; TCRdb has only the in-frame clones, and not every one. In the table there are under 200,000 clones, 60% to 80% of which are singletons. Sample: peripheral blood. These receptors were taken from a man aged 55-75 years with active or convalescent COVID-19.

Here the CDR3 DNA reads TGCGCCAGCAGCCCAGGGACTAGCGGGGATACGCAGTATTTT. It yields the protein CASSPGTSGDTQYF. The chain recombines TRBV4-1 with TRBJ2-3, with 12 bases matching TRBD2. Germline loops: CDR1 MGHRA, CDR2 YSYEKL. After removal of 4 bases from V and 6 bases from J, the junction contained 2 bases not matched to a gene. The CDR3 spans 14 residues.

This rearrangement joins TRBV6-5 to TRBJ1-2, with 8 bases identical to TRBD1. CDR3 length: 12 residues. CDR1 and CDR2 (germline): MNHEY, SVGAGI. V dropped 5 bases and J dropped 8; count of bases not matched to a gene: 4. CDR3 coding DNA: TGTGCCAGCAGTACAGGGGGAGGGGGCTACACCTTC. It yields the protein CASSTGGGGYTF.

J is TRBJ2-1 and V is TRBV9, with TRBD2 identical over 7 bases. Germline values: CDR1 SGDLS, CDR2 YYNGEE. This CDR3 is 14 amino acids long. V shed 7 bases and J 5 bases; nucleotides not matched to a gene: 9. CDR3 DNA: TGTGCCAGCGGGTCGGGGGGAGGACACAATGAGCAGTTCTTC. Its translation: CASGSGGGHNEQFF. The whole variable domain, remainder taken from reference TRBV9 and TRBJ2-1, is DSGVTQTPKHLITATGQRVTLRCSPRSGDLSVYWYQQSLDQGLQFLIQYYNGEERAKGNILERFSAQQFPDLHSELNLSSLELGDSALYFCASGSGGGHNEQFFGPGTRLTVL.

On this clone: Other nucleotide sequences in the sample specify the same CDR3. CDR3 nucleotide sequence: TGTGCCTGGAGTAGGGACAGACCGTATGGCTACACCTTC. Translating it yields CAWSRDRPYGYTF. This chain uses TRBV30 with TRBJ1-2; 7 nucleotides align to TRBD1. Unmatched junction bases numbered 5, after V lost 2 bases and J lost 5 bases. The CDR3 has 13 residues. CDR1 and CDR2 from the germline V gene are GTSNPN and SVGIG (reference sequence).

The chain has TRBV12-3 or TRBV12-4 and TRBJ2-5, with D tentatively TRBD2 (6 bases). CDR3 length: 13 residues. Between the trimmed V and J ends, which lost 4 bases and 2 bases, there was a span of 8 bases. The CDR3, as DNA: TGTGCCAGCAGTTGGACTACTCAAGAGACCCAGTACTTC. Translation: CASSWTTQETQYF.

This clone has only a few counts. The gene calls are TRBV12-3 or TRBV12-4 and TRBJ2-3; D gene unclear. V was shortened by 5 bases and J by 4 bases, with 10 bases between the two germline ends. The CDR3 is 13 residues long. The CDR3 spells CASSLRSADTQYF. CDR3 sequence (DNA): TGTGCCAGCAGTCTACGAAGCGCAGATACGCAGTATTTT.

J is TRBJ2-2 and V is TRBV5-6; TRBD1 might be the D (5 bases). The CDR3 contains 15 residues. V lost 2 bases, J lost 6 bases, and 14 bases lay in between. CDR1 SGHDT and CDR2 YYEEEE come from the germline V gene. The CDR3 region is CASSLPTGYPGELFF. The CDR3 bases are TGTGCCAGCAGCTTACCAACAGGTTACCCCGGGGAGCTGTTTTTT.

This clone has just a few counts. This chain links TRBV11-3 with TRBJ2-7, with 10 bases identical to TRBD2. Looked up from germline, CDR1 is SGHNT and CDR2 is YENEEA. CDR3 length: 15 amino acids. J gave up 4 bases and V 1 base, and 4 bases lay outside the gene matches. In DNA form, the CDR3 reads TGTGCCAGCAGCTTAGCTAGCGGGAGTATGTACGAGCAGTACTTC. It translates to CASSLASGSMYEQYF.

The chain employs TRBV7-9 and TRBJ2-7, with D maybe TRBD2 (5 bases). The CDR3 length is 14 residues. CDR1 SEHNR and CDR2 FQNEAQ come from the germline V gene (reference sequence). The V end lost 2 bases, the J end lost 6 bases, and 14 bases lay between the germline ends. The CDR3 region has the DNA TGTGCCAGCAGCTTACCTCCGGGGAACGGCGAGCAGTACTTC. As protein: CASSLPPGNGEQYF. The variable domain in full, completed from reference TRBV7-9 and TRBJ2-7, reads DTGVSQNPRHKITKRGQNVTFRCDPISEHNRLYWYRQTLGQGPEFLTYFQNEAQLEKSRLLSDRFSAERPKGSFSTLEIQRTEQGDSAMYLCASSLPPGNGEQYFGPGTRLTVT.

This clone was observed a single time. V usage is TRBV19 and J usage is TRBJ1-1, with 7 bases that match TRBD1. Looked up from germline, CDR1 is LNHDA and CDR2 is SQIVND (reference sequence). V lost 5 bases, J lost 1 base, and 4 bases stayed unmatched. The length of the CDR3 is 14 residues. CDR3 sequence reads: CASSVGQTNTEAFF. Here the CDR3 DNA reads TGTGCCAGTAGTGTGGGACAGACGAACACTGAAGCTTTCTTT.

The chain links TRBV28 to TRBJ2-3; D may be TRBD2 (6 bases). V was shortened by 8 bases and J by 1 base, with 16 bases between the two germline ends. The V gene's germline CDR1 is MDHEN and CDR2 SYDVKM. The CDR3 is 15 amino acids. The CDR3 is CASRPAWGGTDTQYF. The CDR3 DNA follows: TGTGCCAGCCGACCGGCTTGGGGGGGCACAGATACGCAGTATTTT.

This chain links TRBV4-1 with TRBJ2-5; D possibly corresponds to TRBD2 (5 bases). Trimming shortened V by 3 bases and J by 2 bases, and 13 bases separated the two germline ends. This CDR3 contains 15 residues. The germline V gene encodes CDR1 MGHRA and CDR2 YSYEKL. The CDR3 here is CASSQTLSVQETQYF. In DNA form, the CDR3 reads TGCGCCAGCAGCCAGACACTTAGCGTACAAGAGACCCAGTACTTC.

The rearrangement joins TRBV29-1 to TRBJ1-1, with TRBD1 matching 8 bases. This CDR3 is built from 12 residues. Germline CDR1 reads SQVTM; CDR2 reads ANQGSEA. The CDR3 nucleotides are TGCGGGGGGGCAGGGGGCCACACTGAAGCTTTCTTT. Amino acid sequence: CGGAGGHTEAFF. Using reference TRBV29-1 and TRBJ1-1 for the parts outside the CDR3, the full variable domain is SAVISQKPSRDICQRGTSLTIQCQVDSQVTMMFWYRQQPGQSLTLIATANQGSEATYESGFVIDKFPISRPNLTFSTLTVSNMSPEDSSIYLCGGAGGHTEAFFGQGTRLTVV.

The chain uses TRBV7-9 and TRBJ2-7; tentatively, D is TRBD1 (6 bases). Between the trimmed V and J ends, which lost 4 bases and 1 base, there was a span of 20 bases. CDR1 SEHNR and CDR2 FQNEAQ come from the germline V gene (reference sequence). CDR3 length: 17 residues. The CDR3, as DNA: TGTGCCAGCAGCTCTATAACCGGGACAAAGCCTTCCTACGAGCAGTACTTC. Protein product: CASSSITGTKPSYEQYF.

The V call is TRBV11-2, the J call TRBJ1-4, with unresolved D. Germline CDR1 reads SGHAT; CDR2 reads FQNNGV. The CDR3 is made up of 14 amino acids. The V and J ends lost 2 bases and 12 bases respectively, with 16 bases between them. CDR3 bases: TGTGCCAGCAGCTTATACTTATCGGGGATAGAACTGTTTTTT. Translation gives CASSLYLSGIELFF.

This CDR3 reads CASSMRTDTQYF. DNA of the CDR3: TGTGCCAGCTCAATGAGAACAGATACGCAGTATTTT. The rearrangement uses TRBV18 and TRBJ2-3; D gene ambiguous. CDR1 KGHSH and CDR2 LQKENI come from the germline V gene. CDR3 length: 12 amino acids. V was clipped by 5 bases and J by 3 bases, with 6 bases between them.

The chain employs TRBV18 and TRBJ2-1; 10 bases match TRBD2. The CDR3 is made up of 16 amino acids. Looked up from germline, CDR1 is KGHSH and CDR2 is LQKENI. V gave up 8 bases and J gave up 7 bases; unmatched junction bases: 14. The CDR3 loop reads CASPRNSGRFDNEQFF. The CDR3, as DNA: TGTGCCAGCCCCAGGAATAGCGGGAGGTTCGATAATGAGCAGTTCTTC.